The T cell receptor (beta chain) under discussion was sequenced for a study of T cell repertoires in cytomegalovirus infection. Whole-study findings and limits: Ex vivo responses were dominated by HLA-C-restricted CMV-specific TCR beta clonotypes.

TCRdb recomputed calls from the reads with MiXCR, one row per CDR3 protein. The sample includes roughly 640,000 distinct CDR3 sequences, 20% to 30% seen only once; the top ten take less than 10%. A word on this clonotype: Its target is unknown.

V was clipped by 5 bases and J by 6 bases, with 7 bases between them. This CDR3 region has 12 residues. This TCR was recovered from a human donor in good health (CMV status not recorded). Some clones in this sample may be carry-over from other donors' samples. The chain has TRBV12-3 or TRBV12-4 and TRBJ2-2; D gene unclear. Specimen: CD8+ T cells from PBMCs. The CDR3 sequence is CASSLQAGELFF. CDR3 DNA sequence: TGTGCCAGCAGTCTCCAAGCCGGGGAGCTGTTTTTT.